This TCR beta chain was documented in a study of blood T cells in healthy people across ages. Whole-study findings and limits: Estimated diversity that came from one million T cells was considered an underestimate.

The V gene's germline CDR1 is SQVTM and CDR2 ANQGSEA. The CDR3 has 12 amino acids. V shed 7 bases and J shed 2 bases, with 12 bases lying between them. Alongside a J-beta primer mix, a sample-barcoded 5' primer served in a second PCR lasting about 7 to 11 cycles. The template-switch adaptor, which had 12 random nucleotides, put a tag on each cDNA molecule. TCRdb re-called the 5' RACE reads through MiXCR, storing one row per CDR3 protein. The sample carries under 2 million distinct CDR3 sequences, about 31% recorded once. This clonotype was observed many times. Its antigen is undetermined. This sequence originates from a woman aged 25 to 39 in good health. The sample taken for sequencing was blood. V usage is TRBV29-1 and J usage is TRBJ2-7; D is possibly TRBD1 (6 bases). The CDR3 here is CSARTEPYEQYF. In DNA form, the CDR3 reads TGCAGCGCCAGGACAGAGCCCTACGAGCAGTACTTC.